The entry below describes one TCR beta chain. As yet, its antigen is unknown. Germline V gene data show CDR1 as MDHEN and CDR2 as SYDVKM. The length of the CDR3 is 17 residues. V shed 3 bases, J shed 4 bases, and the junction held 9 bases outside the gene matches. These data originate in a study of spatial heterogeneity in lung cancer. Study-level background: Alpha-chain sequences were detected in numbers that were consistently lower than beta-chain sequences. Study-wide results and caveats: For expanded intratumoral alpha and beta TCRs, counts tracked tumor mutation counts. Ubiquitous and regional nonsynonymous mutation counts were tracked by ubiquitous and regional expanded TCR counts, respectively.

Time point: sample taken at primary tumor resection. Tumor, nontumor lung or frozen PBMC supplied whole RNA that was sequenced unsorted. TCRdb re-called the 5' RACE reads through MiXCR, storing one row per CDR3 protein. Among about 9,600 distinct CDR3 sequences, 8% were seen once, and the ten largest hold approximately 20%. The specimen comprised lung tumor tissue, sampled at surgery. The receptor's source is a male donor with early-stage non-small cell lung cancer. This rearrangement joins TRBV28 to TRBJ2-5; 12 bases map to TRBD2. The CDR3 is CASSFAKTSGSSETQYF. The CDR3 region has the DNA TGTGCCAGCAGTTTCGCCAAGACTAGCGGGAGTTCAGAGACCCAGTACTTC.